This T cell receptor beta chain came from a study of shared clonotypes between healthy human individuals. On the study more broadly: CD8 memory received one plate per donor, CD8 naive two, CD4 memory three and CD4 naive three.

Original analysis: Quality scores were absent from the junction-only immunoSEQ sequences, so filtering differed. The table came from immunoSEQ multiplex PCR; TCRdb's copy has only in-frame clones and leaves some out. The V and J calls and the clone size are those of that table, but D and trimming were determined from the DNA. Among a few million clones listed, over 85% were seen once. Sequencing used naive CD4+ T cells from PBMCs. Regarding subset: CD45RA+ positively selected. The sequence came from a man aged 18 to 35 in good health. Some clones in this sample may be carry-over from other donors' samples.

The CDR3 region has the DNA TGTGCCAGCAGTTGGGCGGGGTGGAATGAGCAGTTCTTC. Its translation: CASSWAGWNEQFF. This chain links TRBV28 with TRBJ2-1, with D possibly TRBD2 on 6 matching bases. The V end lost 4 bases, the J end lost 7 bases, and 11 bases lay between the germline ends. CDR1 is MDHEN, CDR2 SYDVKM, per germline. The CDR3 totals 13 residues.